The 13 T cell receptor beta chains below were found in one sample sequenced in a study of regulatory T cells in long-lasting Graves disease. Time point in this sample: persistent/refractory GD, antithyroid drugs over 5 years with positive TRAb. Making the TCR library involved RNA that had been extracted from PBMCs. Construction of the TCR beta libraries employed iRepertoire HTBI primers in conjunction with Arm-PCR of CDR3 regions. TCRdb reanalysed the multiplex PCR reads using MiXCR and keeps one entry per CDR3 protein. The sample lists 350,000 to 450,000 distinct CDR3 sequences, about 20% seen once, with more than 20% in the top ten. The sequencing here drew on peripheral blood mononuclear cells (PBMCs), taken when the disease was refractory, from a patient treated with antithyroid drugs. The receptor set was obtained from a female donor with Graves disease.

CDR3 in DNA: TGTGCCAGCAGCTCCTCAGCGGGAGGGTACGAGCAGTACTTC. Amino acids: CASSSSAGGYEQYF. The chain has TRBV11-2 and TRBJ2-7; 10 positions agree with TRBD2. V lost 4 bases and J lost 4; bases outside the gene matches: 4. Germline V gene data show CDR1 as SGHAT and CDR2 as FQNNGV. There are 14 residues in the CDR3.

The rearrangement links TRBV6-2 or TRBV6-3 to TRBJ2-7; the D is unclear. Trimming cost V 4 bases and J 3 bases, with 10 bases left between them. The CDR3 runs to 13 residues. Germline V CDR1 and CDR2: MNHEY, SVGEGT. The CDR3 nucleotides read TGTGCCAGCAGTTCCCTGGGCAGCTACGAGCAGTACTTC. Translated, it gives CASSSLGSYEQYF.

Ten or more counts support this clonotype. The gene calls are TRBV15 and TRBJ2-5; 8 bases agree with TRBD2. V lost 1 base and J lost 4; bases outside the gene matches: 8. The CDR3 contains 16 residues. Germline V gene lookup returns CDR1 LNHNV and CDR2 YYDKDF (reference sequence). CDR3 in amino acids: CATSRGSGEGSETQYF. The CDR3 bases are TGTGCCACCAGCAGAGGTAGCGGGGAGGGCTCAGAGACCCAGTACTTC.

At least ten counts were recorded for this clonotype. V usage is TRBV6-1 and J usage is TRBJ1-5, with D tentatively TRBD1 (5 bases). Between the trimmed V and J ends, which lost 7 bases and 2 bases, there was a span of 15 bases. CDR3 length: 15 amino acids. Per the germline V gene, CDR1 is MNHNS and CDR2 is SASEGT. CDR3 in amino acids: CASTSAGIGNQPQHF. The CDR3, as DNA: TGTGCCAGCACCTCGGCAGGGATCGGCAATCAGCCCCAGCATTTT.

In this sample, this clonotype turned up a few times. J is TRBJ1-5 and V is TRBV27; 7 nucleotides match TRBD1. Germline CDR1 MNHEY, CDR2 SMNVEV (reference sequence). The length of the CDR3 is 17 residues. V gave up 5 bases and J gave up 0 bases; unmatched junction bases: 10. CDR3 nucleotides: TGTGCCAGCAGTCACGGGACAGAGATTTATAGCAATCAGCCCCAGCATTTT. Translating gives CASSHGTEIYSNQPQHF.

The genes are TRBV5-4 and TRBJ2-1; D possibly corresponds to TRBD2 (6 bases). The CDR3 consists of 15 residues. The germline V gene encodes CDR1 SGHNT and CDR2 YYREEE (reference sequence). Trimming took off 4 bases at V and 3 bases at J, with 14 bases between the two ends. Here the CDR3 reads CASSEGTERYNEQFF. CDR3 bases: TGTGCCAGCAGCGAAGGGACTGAACGCTACAATGAGCAGTTCTTC. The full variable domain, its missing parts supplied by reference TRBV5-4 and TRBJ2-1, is ETGVTQSPTHLIKTRGQQVTLRCSSQSGHNTVSWYQQALGQGPQFIFQYYREEENGRGNFPPRFSGLQFPNYSSELNVNALELDDSALYLCASSEGTERYNEQFFGPGTRLTVL.

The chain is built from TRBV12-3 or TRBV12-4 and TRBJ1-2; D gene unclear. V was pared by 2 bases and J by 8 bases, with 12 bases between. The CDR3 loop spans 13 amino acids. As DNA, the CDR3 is TGTGCCAGCAGTTTACAAGCAGGTTGGGGCTACACCTTC. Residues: CASSLQAGWGYTF.

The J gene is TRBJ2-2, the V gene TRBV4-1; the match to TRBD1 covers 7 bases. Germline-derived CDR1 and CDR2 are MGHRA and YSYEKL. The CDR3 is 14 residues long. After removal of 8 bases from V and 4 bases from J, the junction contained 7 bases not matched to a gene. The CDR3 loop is CASSGTAITGELFF. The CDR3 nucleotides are TGCGCCAGCTCCGGGACAGCTATCACCGGGGAGCTGTTTTTT.

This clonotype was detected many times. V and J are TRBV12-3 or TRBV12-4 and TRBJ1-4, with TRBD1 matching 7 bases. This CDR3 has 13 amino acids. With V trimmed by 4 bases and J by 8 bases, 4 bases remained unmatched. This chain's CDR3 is CASSSRGAEKLFF. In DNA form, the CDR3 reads TGTGCCAGCAGTTCCAGGGGGGCCGAAAAACTGTTTTTT.

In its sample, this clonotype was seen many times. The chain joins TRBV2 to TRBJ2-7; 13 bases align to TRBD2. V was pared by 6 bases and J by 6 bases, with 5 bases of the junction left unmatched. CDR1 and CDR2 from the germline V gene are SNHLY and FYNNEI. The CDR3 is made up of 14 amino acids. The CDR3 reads CASSARTSGSEQYF. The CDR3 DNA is TGTGCCAGCAGCGCCCGGACTAGCGGGAGCGAGCAGTACTTC.

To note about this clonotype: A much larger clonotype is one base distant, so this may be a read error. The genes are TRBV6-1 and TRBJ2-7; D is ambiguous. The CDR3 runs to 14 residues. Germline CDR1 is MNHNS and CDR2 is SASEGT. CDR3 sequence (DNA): TGTGCCCGCAGTGAACCCGACGGTACCTACGAGCAGTACTTC. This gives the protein CARSEPDGTYEQYF.

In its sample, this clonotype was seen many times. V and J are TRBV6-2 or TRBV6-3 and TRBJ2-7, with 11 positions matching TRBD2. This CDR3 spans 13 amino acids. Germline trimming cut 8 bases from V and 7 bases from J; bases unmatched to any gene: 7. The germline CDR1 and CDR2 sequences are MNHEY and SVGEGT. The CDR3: CASVLAGDGEQYF. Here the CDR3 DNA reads TGTGCCAGCGTACTAGCGGGGGACGGAGAGCAGTACTTC.

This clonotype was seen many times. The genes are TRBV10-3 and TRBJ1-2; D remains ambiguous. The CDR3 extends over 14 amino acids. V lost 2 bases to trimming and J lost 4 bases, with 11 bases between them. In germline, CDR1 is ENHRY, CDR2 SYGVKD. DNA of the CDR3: TGTGCCATCAGTGAGAAAAAGGGAGCCTATGGCTACACCTTC. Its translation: CAISEKKGAYGYTF.